The TCR beta chain described here comes from a study of blood T cell repertoires in COVID-19. Across the study: Specimens from acute and convalescent COVID-19 originated in the United States, Italy and Spain.

Between the trimmed V and J ends, which lost 1 base and 11 bases, there was a span of 17 bases. Germline V lookup: CDR1 LGHDT, CDR2 YNNKEL (reference sequence). The CDR3 has 14 residues. Only in-frame clones appear in the TCRdb table, and some are missing; sequencing was by immunoSEQ multiplex PCR. This table has tens of thousands of clones, 75% to 95% appearing once. The genes are TRBV3-1 (or the pseudogene TRBV3-2) and TRBJ1-1; the D is unclear. Material: peripheral blood. The origin of this receptor is a woman aged 45-65 years in a cohort sampled during active COVID-19. The CDR3 DNA reads TGTGCCAGCAGCCAAGGAGGGCCAAACGCCGGGGCTTTCTTT. Protein sequence: CASSQGGPNAGAFF.